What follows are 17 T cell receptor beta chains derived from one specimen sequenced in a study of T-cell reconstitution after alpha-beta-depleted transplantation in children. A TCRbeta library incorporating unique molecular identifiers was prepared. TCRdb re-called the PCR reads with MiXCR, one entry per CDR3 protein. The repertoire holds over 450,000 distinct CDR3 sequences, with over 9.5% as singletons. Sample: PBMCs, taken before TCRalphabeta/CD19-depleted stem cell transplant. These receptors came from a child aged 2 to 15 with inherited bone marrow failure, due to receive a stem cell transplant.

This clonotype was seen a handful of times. The CDR3, as DNA: TGCGCCAGCAGCCAAGATATGTCGCGGGCGATGGCCTACAATGAGCAGTTCTTC. Amino acid sequence: CASSQDMSRAMAYNEQFF. The gene calls are TRBV4-1 and TRBJ2-1, with a weak D call TRBD2 (5 bases). V shed 0 bases and J shed 2 bases, with 17 bases lying between them. This CDR3 is built from 18 residues. Per germline, CDR1 MGHRA and CDR2 YSYEKL.

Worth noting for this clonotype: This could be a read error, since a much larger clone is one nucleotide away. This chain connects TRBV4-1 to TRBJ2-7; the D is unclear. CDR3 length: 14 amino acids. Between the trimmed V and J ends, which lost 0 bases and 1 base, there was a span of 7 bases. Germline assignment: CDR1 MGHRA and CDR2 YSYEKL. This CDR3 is CASSQDRCSYEQYF. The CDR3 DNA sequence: TGCGCCAGCAGCCAAGATAGGTGTTCCTACGAGCAGTACTTC.

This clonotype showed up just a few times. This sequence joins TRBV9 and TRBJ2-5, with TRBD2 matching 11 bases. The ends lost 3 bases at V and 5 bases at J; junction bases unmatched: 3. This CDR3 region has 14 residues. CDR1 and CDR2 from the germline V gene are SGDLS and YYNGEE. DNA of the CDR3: TGTGCCAGCAGCGCGACTAGCGGGATGGAGACCCAGTACTTC. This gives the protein CASSATSGMETQYF.

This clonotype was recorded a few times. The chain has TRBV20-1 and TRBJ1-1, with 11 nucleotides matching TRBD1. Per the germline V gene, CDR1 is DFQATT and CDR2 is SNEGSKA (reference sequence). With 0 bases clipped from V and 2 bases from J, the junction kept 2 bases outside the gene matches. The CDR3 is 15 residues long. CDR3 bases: TGCAGTGCTAGAGACGGGACAGGGGGAAACACTGAAGCTTTCTTT. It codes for CSARDGTGGNTEAFF.

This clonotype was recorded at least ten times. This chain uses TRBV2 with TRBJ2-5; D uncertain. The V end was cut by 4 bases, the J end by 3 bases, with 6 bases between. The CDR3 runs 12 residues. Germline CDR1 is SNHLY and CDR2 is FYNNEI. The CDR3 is CASSAGEETQYF. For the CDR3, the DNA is TGTGCCAGCAGTGCCGGAGAAGAGACCCAGTACTTC.

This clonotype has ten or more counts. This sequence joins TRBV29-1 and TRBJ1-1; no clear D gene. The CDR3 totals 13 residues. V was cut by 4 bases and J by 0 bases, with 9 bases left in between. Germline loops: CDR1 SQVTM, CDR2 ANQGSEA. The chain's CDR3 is CSVVRRMNTEAFF. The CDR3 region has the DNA TGCAGCGTTGTGCGGCGGATGAACACTGAAGCTTTCTTT.

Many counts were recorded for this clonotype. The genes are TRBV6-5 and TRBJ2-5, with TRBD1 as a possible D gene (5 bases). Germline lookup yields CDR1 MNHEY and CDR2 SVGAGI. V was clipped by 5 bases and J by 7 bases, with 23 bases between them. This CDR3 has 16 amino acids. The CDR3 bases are TGTGCCAGCAGTAACGGTGACAGCTATCTAATCGGGACCCAGTACTTC. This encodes CASSNGDSYLIGTQYF.

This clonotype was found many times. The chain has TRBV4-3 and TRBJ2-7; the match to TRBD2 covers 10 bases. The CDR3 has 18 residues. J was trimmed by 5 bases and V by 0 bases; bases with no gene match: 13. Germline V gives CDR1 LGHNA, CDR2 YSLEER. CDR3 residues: CASSQEGALAGVLDEQYF. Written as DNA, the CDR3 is TGCGCCAGCAGCCAAGAGGGGGCCCTAGCGGGAGTTCTCGACGAGCAGTACTTC.

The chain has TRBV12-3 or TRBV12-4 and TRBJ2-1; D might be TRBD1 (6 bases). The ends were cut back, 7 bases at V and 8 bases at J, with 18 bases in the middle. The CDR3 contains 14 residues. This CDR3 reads CASTYGASGDEQFF. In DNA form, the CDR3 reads TGTGCCAGCACCTACGGGGCCTCAGGGGATGAGCAGTTCTTC.

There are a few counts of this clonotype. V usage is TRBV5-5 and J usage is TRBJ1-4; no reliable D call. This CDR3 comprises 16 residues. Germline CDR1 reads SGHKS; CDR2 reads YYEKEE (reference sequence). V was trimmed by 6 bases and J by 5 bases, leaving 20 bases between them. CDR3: CASTAGFFRPNEKLFF. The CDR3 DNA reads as TGTGCCAGCACGGCGGGGTTTTTCCGCCCGAATGAAAAACTGTTTTTT.

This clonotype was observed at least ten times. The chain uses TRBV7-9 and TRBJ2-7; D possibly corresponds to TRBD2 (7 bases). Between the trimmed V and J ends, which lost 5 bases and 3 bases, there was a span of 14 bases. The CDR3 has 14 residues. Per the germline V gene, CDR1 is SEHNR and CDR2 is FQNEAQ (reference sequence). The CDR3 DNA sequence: TGTGCCAGCAGCCCCGCGGGGGCAGGCTACGAGCAGTACTTC. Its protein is CASSPAGAGYEQYF.

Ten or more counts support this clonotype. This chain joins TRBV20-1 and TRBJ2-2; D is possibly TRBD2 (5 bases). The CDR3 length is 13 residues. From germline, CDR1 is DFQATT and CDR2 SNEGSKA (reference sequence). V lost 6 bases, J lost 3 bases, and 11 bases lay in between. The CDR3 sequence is CSAPGFHTGELFF. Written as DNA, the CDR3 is TGCAGTGCCCCGGGGTTTCACACCGGGGAGCTGTTTTTT.

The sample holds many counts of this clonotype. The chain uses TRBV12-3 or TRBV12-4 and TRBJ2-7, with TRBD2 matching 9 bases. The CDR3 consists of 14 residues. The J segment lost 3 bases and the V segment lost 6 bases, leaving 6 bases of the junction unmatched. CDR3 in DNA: TGTGCCAGCAGCCCTAGCGGGATGGGCTACGAGCAGTACTTC. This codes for CASSPSGMGYEQYF.

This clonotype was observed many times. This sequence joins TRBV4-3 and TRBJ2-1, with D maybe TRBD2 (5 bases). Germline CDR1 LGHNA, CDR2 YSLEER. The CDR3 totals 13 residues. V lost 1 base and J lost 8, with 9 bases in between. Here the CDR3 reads CASSQAAADEQFF. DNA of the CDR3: TGCGCCAGCAGCCAAGCAGCGGCGGATGAGCAGTTCTTC.

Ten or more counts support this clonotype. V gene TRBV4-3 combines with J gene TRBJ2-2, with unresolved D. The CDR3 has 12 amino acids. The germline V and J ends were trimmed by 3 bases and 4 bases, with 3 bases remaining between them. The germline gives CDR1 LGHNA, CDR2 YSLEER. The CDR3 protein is CASSHVTGELFF. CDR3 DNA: TGCGCCAGCAGCCATGTCACCGGGGAGCTGTTTTTT.

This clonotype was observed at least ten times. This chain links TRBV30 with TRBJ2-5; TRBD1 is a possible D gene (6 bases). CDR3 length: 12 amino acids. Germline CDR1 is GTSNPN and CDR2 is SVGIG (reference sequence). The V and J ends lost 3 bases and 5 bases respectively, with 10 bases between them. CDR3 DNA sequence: TGTGCCTGGAGCGGCGACAGGGAGACCCAGTACTTC. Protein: CAWSGDRETQYF.

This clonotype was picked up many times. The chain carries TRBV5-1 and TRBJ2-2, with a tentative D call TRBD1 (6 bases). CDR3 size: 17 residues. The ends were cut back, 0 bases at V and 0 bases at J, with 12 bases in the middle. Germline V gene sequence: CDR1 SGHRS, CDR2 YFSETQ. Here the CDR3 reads CASSLAYREPNTGELFF. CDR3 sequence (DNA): TGCGCCAGCAGCTTGGCCTACAGGGAACCGAACACCGGGGAGCTGTTTTTT.